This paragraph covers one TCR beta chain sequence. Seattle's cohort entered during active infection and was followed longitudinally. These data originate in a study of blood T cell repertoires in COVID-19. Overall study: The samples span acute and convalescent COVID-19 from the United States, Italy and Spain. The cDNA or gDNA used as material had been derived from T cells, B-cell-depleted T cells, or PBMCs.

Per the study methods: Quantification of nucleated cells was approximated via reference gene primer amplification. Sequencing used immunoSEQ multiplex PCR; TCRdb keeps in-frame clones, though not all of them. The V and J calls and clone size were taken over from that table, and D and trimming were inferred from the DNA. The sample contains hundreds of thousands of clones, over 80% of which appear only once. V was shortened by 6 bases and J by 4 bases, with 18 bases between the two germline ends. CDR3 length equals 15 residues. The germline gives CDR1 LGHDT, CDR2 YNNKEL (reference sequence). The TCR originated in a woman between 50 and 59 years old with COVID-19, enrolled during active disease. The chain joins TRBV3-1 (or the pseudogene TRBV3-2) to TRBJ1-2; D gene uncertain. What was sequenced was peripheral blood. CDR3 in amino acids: CASSQIHVGSYGYTF. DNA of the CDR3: TGTGCCAGCAGTCAAATACATGTCGGGTCCTATGGCTACACCTTC.